Here is one T cell receptor (beta chain) with its context. These data belong to a study of T cells in Graves' hyperthyroidism and ophthalmopathy. Hyperthyroidism in the patients, aged 18 to 65, was newly diagnosed and under 2 months in duration. Any patient presenting with uncontrolled infection, other autoimmune disease, pregnancy or lactation was left out. Germline lookup yields CDR1 SEHNR and CDR2 FQNEAQ (reference sequence). The CDR3 length is 15 residues. Trimming took 6 bases from V and 0 from J; bases not matched to a gene: 4. Using RNA transcripts as the source, TCR beta CDR3 regions were amplified. An initial round of RT-PCR targeting the TCR CDR3 relied on the HTBI primer set. TCRdb re-analysed the multiplex PCR reads in MiXCR, keeping a single row per CDR3 protein. The sample has a few hundred thousand distinct CDR3 sequences; 15% to 19% are singletons.

The receptor's source is a woman aged 25 to 39 with Graves' hyperthyroidism. The sequencing sample was made of blood. V and J are TRBV7-9 and TRBJ2-1; 8 positions match TRBD2. This chain's CDR3 is CASRQAGGSYNEQFF. The CDR3 bases are TGTGCCAGCAGGCAGGCGGGAGGCTCCTACAATGAGCAGTTCTTC.